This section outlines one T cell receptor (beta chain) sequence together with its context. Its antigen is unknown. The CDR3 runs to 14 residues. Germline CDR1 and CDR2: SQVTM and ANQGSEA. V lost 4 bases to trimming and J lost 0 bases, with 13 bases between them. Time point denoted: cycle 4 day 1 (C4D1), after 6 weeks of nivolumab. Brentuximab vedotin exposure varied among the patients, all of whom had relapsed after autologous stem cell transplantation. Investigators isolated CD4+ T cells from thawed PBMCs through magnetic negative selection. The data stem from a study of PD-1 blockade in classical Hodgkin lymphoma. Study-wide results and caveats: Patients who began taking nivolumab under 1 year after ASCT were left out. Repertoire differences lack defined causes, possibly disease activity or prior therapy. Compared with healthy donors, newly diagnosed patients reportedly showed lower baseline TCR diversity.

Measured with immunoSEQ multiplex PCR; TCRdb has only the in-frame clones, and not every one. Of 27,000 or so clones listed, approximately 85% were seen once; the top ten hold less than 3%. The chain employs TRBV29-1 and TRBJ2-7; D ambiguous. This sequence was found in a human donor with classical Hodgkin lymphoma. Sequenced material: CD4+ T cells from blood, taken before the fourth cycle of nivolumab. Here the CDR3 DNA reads TGCAGCGTTGCGAACTTGCTGACCTCCTACGAGCAGTACTTC. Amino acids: CSVANLLTSYEQYF.